These 9 T cell receptor beta chains originate from one sample sequenced in a study of blood T cell repertoires in COVID-19. Libraries were prepared by immunoSEQ multiplex PCR; TCRdb keeps only in-frame clonotypes and omits some of them. Of some 210,000 clones listed, about 83% were seen once; the top ten hold less than 3%. The sequenced material came from peripheral blood. The origin of the receptors is a man aged 45 to 65 with active or convalescent COVID-19.

This clone was seen a handful of times. This chain connects TRBV20-1 to TRBJ1-2; D is possibly TRBD1 (6 bases). The CDR3 sequence is 13 residues long. Germline V CDR1 and CDR2: DFQATT, SNEGSKA (reference sequence). Between the trimmed V and J ends, which lost 3 bases and 5 bases, there was a span of 13 bases. CDR3 loop: CSASQGWRYGYTF. DNA of the CDR3: TGCAGTGCTAGTCAGGGGTGGAGGTATGGCTACACCTTC.

This chain connects TRBV18 to TRBJ2-7; D is unresolved. Germline CDR1 and CDR2: KGHSH and LQKENI. The CDR3 consists of 14 residues. Trimming removed 8 bases from V and 0 bases from J, with 14 bases in between. CDR3 sequence: CASRRVSDSYEQYF. In DNA, the CDR3 is TGTGCCAGCCGTCGGGTGAGCGACTCCTACGAGCAGTACTTC.

This chain joins TRBV4-3 and TRBJ1-5; 11 bases line up with TRBD1. This CDR3 has 17 amino acids. Losses at the gene ends were 3 bases for V and 4 bases for J; bases not matched to a gene: 8. Germline V gene sequence: CDR1 LGHNA, CDR2 YSLEER. CDR3: CASSQSFGDRGNQPQHF. The CDR3 nucleotides are TGCGCCAGCAGCCAGTCCTTCGGGGACAGGGGGAATCAGCCCCAGCATTTT.

The chain employs TRBV27 and TRBJ1-6, with D tentatively TRBD1 (6 bases). Trimming took off 6 bases at V and 7 bases at J, with 16 bases between the two ends. Germline V gene data show CDR1 as MNHEY and CDR2 as SMNVEV (reference sequence). The CDR3 contains 15 residues. The DNA of the CDR3 is TGTGCCAGCAGACCATACAGGGAAGGCAATTCACCCCTCCACTTT. Translation gives CASRPYREGNSPLHF.

This clone appeared once. The chain joins TRBV28 to TRBJ1-2; D unresolved. Trimming left V 4 bases short and J 4 bases short, with 13 bases between. The length of the CDR3 is 14 residues. Germline values: CDR1 MDHEN, CDR2 SYDVKM. CDR3: CASSSGVRVYGYTF. In DNA form, the CDR3 reads TGTGCCAGCAGTTCCGGGGTAAGAGTCTATGGCTACACCTTC.

The chain links TRBV2 to TRBJ2-2; 10 bases match TRBD1. After removal of 6 bases from V and 3 bases from J, the junction contained 7 bases not matched to a gene. This CDR3 has 16 amino acids. Germline V lookup: CDR1 SNHLY, CDR2 FYNNEI. CDR3 amino acids: CASRGGQGYDTGELFF. CDR3 DNA: TGTGCCAGCAGGGGGGGACAGGGGTACGACACCGGGGAGCTGTTTTTT.

The rearrangement links TRBV15 to TRBJ2-3; 8 bases match TRBD1. Trimming took 6 bases from V and 2 from J; bases not matched to a gene: 10. The CDR3 extends over 16 amino acids. Germline CDR1 reads LNHNV; CDR2 reads YYDKDF (reference sequence). The CDR3 is CATSPGQGVVTDTQYF. CDR3 in DNA: TGTGCCACCAGTCCCGGACAGGGAGTAGTCACAGATACGCAGTATTTT.

The rearrangement uses TRBV7-2 and TRBJ1-2, with 11 bases fitting TRBD1. The CDR3 has 16 residues. Germline CDR1 SGHTA, CDR2 FQGNSA. V gave up 4 bases and J gave up 7 bases; unmatched junction bases: 11. CDR3 amino acids: CASSSPGQGGLGGYTF. The CDR3 DNA follows: TGTGCCAGCAGCTCTCCGGGACAGGGGGGTTTAGGTGGCTACACCTTC. The variable domain in full, completed from reference TRBV7-2 and TRBJ1-2, reads GAGVSQSPSNKVTEKGKDVELRCDPISGHTALYWYRQSLGQGLEFLIYFQGNSAPDKSGLPSDRFSAERTGGSVSTLTIQRTQQEDSAVYLCASSSPGQGGLGGYTFGSGTRLTVV.

This chain joins TRBV7-2 and TRBJ2-5; 11 bases are shared with TRBD2. After removal of 6 bases from V and 2 bases from J, the junction contained 2 bases not matched to a gene. The CDR3 is made up of 14 amino acids. Germline CDR1 is SGHTA and CDR2 is FQGNSA. DNA for the CDR3: TGTGCCAGCAGGGGGACTAGCGGACAAGAGACCCAGTACTTC. Translated: CASRGTSGQETQYF.